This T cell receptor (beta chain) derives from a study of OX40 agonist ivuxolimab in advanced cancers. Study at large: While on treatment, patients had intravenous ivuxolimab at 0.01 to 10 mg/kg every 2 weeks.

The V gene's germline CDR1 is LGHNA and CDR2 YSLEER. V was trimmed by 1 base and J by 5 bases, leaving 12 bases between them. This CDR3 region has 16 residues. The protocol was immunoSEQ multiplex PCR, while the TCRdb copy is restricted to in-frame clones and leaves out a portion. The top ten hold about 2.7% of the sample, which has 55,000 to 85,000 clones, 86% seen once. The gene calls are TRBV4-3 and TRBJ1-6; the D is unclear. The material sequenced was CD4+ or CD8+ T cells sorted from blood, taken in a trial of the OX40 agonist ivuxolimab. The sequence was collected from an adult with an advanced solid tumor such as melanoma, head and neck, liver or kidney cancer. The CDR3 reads CASSQAHLPDNSPLHF. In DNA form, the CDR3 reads TGCGCCAGCAGCCAAGCACATTTACCGGATAATTCACCCCTCCACTTT.